The rows below give T cell receptor beta chains drawn from one sample of a study of regulatory T cells in long-lasting Graves disease. Each CDR3 protein gets one entry after TCRdb re-called the multiplex PCR reads with MiXCR. This sample carries roughly 430,000 distinct CDR3 sequences, around 15% of them seen once, and the ten largest clones take around 10%. In addition, the sample was reused for a study of T cells in Graves' hyperthyroidism and ophthalmopathy.

Source: peripheral blood mononuclear cells (PBMCs), taken at new diagnosis, from a patient treated with antithyroid drugs. Receptor source: a woman in her 30s with Graves disease. The CDR3 runs from the conserved cysteine through the conserved F or W. A D gene is named only where the DNA matches it firmly. The size field is filled for only some rows; it gives once, few, many or a size class.

cdr3_length clone_size j_call v_call d_call cdr3_aa cdr3_nt
13 many TRBJ1-1 TRBV28 NA CASSRVANTEAFF TGTGCCAGCTCCAGGGTCGCGAACACTGAAGCTTTCTTT
15 few TRBJ2-7 TRBV7-2 NA CASSLNGDPPGEQYF TGTGCCAGCAGCTTAAACGGGGACCCCCCTGGCGAGCAGTACTTC
11 many TRBJ2-5 TRBV5-1 NA CASKNEETQYF TGCGCCAGCAAGAACGAAGAGACCCAGTACTTC
13 many TRBJ1-1 TRBV6-2/TRBV6-3 TRBD1 CASAGQAQTEAFF TGTGCCAGCGCTGGACAGGCACAAACTGAAGCTTTCTTT
15 few TRBJ2-7 TRBV11-2 NA CASSLGHGQPYEQYF TGTGCCAGCAGCTTAGGCCACGGACAACCCTACGAGCAGTACTTC
14 many TRBJ2-7 TRBV27 TRBD1 CATSQGQGLGEQYF TGTGCCACCTCACAGGGACAGGGGCTCGGGGAGCAGTACTTC
14 many TRBJ1-5 TRBV30 TRBD1 CAWRSGQGNQPQHF TGTGCCTGGAGGTCGGGACAGGGCAATCAGCCCCAGCATTTT
18 many TRBJ1-2 TRBV6-5 TRBD1 CASSYGGDRAALTYGYTF TGTGCCAGCAGTTACGGGGGGGACAGGGCTGCCCTAACCTATGGCTACACCTTC
10 many TRBJ2-7 TRBV6-9 NA CASSSNMEYF TGTGCCAGCAGTTCCAATATGGAGTACTTC
15 many TRBJ2-3 TRBV18 NA CATQATRGSTDTQYF TGTGCCACCCAGGCCACCCGTGGTAGCACAGATACGCAGTATTTT
15 many TRBJ2-5 TRBV11-2 NA CASSSIRRVGETQYF TGTGCCAGCAGCTCGATCCGAAGGGTGGGAGAGACCCAGTACTTC
12 many TRBJ2-1 TRBV2 TRBD1 CASRRTGDEQFF TGTGCCAGCAGGCGGACAGGGGATGAGCAGTTCTTC
16 many TRBJ2-1 TRBV2 NA CASSEIYRPTFNEQFF TGTGCCAGCAGTGAAATATACCGCCCTACGTTCAATGAGCAGTTCTTC
13 many TRBJ1-5 TRBV28 TRBD1 CASRTGSHQPQHF TGTGCCAGCAGGACAGGGTCTCATCAGCCCCAGCATTTT
15 many TRBJ2-1 TRBV18 TRBD2 CASSPRSGTNNEQFF TGTGCCAGCTCACCACGTAGCGGGACGAACAATGAGCAGTTCTTC
15 many TRBJ2-7 TRBV7-3 TRBD2 CASSLLGGRTYEQYF TGTGCCAGCAGCTTGTTGGGCGGGAGGACCTACGAGCAGTACTTC
15 many TRBJ2-2 TRBV24-1 NA CATSQTGANTGELFF TGTGCCACCAGTCAGACAGGTGCGAACACCGGGGAGCTGTTTTTT
14 many TRBJ2-7 TRBV29-1 TRBD1 CSVEATGQAYEQYF TGCAGCGTTGAAGCCACGGGACAGGCGTACGAGCAGTACTTC
16 NA TRBJ2-1 TRBV19 TRBD2 CASRAATSGINNEQFF TGTGCCAGTAGAGCCGCGACTAGCGGGATAAACAATGAGCAGTTCTTC
13 many TRBJ1-1 TRBV4-1 NA CASRPTVNTEAFF TGCGCCAGCAGACCTACAGTGAACACTGAAGCTTTCTTT
13 many TRBJ1-1 TRBV20-1 TRBD1 CSAPDRGETEAFF TGCAGTGCACCTGACAGGGGTGAGACTGAAGCTTTCTTT
12 few TRBJ2-1 TRBV7-9 NA CASSQGANEQFF TGTGCCAGCAGCCAAGGGGCCAATGAGCAGTTCTTC
13 NA TRBJ1-5 TRBV7-6 NA CASSLSYNQPQHF TGTGCCAGCAGCTTAAGCTACAATCAGCCCCAGCATTTT
14 NA TRBJ2-5 TRBV28 NA CASSFAPPLETQYF TGTGCCAGCAGTTTTGCCCCCCCTTTGGAGACCCAGTACTTC
15 NA TRBJ2-7 TRBV29-1 NA CSVPYFARSSYEQYF TGCAGCGTTCCCTATTTTGCTAGATCCAGCTACGAGCAGTACTTC
13 many TRBJ1-2 TRBV20-1 NA CSAWRDDNYGYTF TGCAGTGCTTGGAGAGACGATAACTATGGCTACACCTTC
15 NA TRBJ2-1 TRBV5-6 NA CASSYDSRSYNEQFF TGTGCCAGCAGCTACGACTCACGCTCCTACAATGAGCAGTTCTTC
13 NA TRBJ2-1 TRBV6-2/TRBV6-3 NA CASSSSNGDEQFF TGTGCCAGCAGTTCTAGCAACGGGGATGAGCAGTTCTTC
16 many TRBJ2-7 TRBV11-2 NA CASSLSGLGNYGEQYF TGTGCCAGCAGCTTATCGGGCCTGGGGAACTATGGCGAGCAGTACTTC
13 NA TRBJ2-6 TRBV20-1 NA CSAGVGSSNVLTF TGCAGTGCTGGGGTGGGGTCTTCCAACGTCCTGACTTTC
14 many TRBJ1-1 TRBV12-3/TRBV12-4 NA CASSSEYLNTEAFF TGTGCCAGCAGTTCGGAGTATCTGAACACTGAAGCTTTCTTT